What follows are 10 T cell receptor beta chains derived from one specimen sequenced in a study of cytomegalovirus exposure and HLA in healthy donors. The study ran its PCR with 60 Vbeta and 13 Jbeta primers. Method: immunoSEQ multiplex PCR; TCRdb's copy keeps in-frame clones and lacks some. Seen here are about 170,000 clones, around 85% observed once, and the top ten hold approximately 2.2%. The sample consisted of PBMCs. The receptors shown here come from a male donor in good health and CMV-seronegative.

The chain uses TRBV18 and TRBJ2-3; D is uncertain. CDR1 and CDR2 (germline): KGHSH, LQKENI. The CDR3 covers 16 residues. V was clipped by 1 base and J by 0 bases, with 11 bases between them. The CDR3 DNA reads as TGTGCCAGCTCACCACGCCAGCAGGTTAGCACAGATACGCAGTATTTT. Its protein product is CASSPRQQVSTDTQYF.

The gene calls are TRBV10-1 and TRBJ2-7, with TRBD1 matching over 7 bases. Trimming removed 0 bases from V and 5 bases from J; junction bases left unmatched: 4. Germline-derived CDR1 and CDR2 are WNHNN and SYGVQD (reference sequence). There are 14 residues in the CDR3. The CDR3 loop is CASSESPGQDEQYF. The CDR3 region has the DNA TGCGCCAGCAGTGAGTCCCCAGGACAGGACGAGCAGTACTTC.

The chain carries TRBV7-9 and TRBJ1-2; D uncertain. Germline lookup yields CDR1 SEHNR and CDR2 FQNEAQ (reference sequence). The CDR3 has 13 amino acids. With 1 base removed from V and 5 bases from J, the gap between germline ends came to 8 bases. The CDR3 DNA sequence: TGTGCCAGCAGCTTAGGAGGGAGTTATGGCTACACCTTC. Translation: CASSLGGSYGYTF.

Written as DNA, the CDR3 is TGTGCCAGCAGCCGAAGCGGGGGGGTGAGCGGGGAGCTGTTTTTT. It specifies CASSRSGGVSGELFF. V is TRBV5-5 and J is TRBJ2-2; 10 nucleotides align to TRBD2. Losses at the gene ends were 4 bases for V and 7 bases for J; bases not matched to a gene: 7. This CDR3 comprises 15 residues. The germline V gene encodes CDR1 SGHKS and CDR2 YYEKEE (reference sequence).

The rearrangement uses TRBV5-1 and TRBJ1-1, with D possibly matching TRBD1 (5 bases). The CDR3 spans 15 residues. V lost 0 bases to trimming and J lost 2 bases, with 11 bases between them. Germline assignment: CDR1 SGHRS and CDR2 YFSETQ. CDR3 sequence: CASSLEGRANTEAFF. The CDR3 nucleotides are TGCGCCAGCAGCTTGGAAGGCAGGGCTAACACTGAAGCTTTCTTT.

This sequence joins TRBV5-1 and TRBJ2-1; 8 nucleotides line up with TRBD2. The CDR3 sequence is 16 residues long. Per germline, CDR1 SGHRS and CDR2 YFSETQ. Germline trimming cut 2 bases from V and 4 bases from J; bases unmatched to any gene: 8. CDR3 nucleotide sequence: TGCGCCAGCAGCTTTCCCCCGGGGGGGCCTTACAATGAGCAGTTCTTC. It translates to CASSFPPGGPYNEQFF.

J is TRBJ1-2 and V is TRBV6-6, with D possibly TRBD1 on 6 matching bases. The CDR3 is 16 residues long. V was shortened by 0 bases and J by 6 bases, with 17 bases between the two germline ends. Per germline, CDR1 MNHNY and CDR2 SVGAGI (reference sequence). In DNA, the CDR3 is TGTGCCAGCAGTTACTCAATACAGGGATTCCCCAATGGCTACACCTTC. It encodes CASSYSIQGFPNGYTF.

The V and J genes are TRBV12-5 and TRBJ2-7; a weak D match, TRBD2 (7 bases). Trimming stripped 10 bases from V and 1 base from J, with 20 bases between. CDR3 length equals 15 residues. Germline V gives CDR1 LGHNT, CDR2 FRNRAP. The CDR3 loop is CAMGGGDQGSYEQYF. CDR3 coding DNA: TGTGCTATGGGGGGGGGCGATCAAGGTTCCTACGAGCAGTACTTC.

The chain is built from TRBV19 and TRBJ2-5, with D possibly matching TRBD2 (6 bases). The CDR3 is 16 residues long. The germline V gene has CDR1 LNHDA and CDR2 SQIVND (reference sequence). The V end was cut by 1 base, the J end by 5 bases, with 17 bases between. This CDR3 reads CASSIGRDSWGETQYF. The CDR3 bases are TGTGCCAGTAGTATAGGGCGGGACTCTTGGGGGGAGACCCAGTACTTC.

The chain combines TRBV6-1 with TRBJ1-6, with 7 bases fitting TRBD1. The V gene end was trimmed by 3 bases and the J gene end by 7 bases; junction bases not matched to a gene: 6. Germline CDR1 MNHNS, CDR2 SASEGT. CDR3 length: 15 residues. This chain's CDR3 is CASSEMGQLNSPLHF. The CDR3 DNA sequence: TGTGCCAGCAGTGAGATGGGACAGCTCAATTCACCCCTCCACTTT.